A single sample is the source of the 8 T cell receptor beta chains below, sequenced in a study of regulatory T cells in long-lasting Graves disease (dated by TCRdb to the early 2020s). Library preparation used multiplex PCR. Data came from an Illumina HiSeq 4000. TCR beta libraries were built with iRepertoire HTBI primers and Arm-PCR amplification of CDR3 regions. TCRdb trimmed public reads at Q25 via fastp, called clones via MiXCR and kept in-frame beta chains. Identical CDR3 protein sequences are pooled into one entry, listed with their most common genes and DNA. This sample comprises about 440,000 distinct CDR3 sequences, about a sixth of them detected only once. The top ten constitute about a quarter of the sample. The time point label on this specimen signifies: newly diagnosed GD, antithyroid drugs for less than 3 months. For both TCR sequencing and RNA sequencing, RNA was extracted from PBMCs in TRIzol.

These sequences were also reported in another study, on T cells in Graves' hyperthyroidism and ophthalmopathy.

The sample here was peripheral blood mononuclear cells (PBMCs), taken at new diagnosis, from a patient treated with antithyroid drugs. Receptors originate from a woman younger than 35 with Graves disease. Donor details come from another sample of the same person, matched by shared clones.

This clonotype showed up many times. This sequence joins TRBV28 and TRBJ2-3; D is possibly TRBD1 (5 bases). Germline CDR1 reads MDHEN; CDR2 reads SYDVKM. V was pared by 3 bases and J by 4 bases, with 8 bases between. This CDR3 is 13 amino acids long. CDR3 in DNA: TGTGCCAGCAGTTTTTTGGGGCCAGATACGCAGTATTTT. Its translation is CASSFLGPDTQYF.

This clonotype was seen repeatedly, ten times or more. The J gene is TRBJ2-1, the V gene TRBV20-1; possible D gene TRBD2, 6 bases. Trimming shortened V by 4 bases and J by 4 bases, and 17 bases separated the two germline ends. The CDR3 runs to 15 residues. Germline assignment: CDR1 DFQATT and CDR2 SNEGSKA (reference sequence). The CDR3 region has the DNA TGCAGTGCTACCGACTTAGCGGAGGATTACAATGAGCAGTTCTTC. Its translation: CSATDLAEDYNEQFF.

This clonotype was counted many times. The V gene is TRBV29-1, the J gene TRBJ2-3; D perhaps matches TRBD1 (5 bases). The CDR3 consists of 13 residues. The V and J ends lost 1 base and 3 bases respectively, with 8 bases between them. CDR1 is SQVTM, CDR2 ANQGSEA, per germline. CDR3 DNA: TGCAGCGTTGAAGGGGGCGGAACAGATACGCAGTATTTT. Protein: CSVEGGGTDTQYF.

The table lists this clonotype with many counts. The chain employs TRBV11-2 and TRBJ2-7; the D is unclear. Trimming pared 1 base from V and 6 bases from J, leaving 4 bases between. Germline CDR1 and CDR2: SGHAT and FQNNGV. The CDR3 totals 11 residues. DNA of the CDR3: TGTGCCAGCAGCTTAGTGTTCGAGCAGTACTTC. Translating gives CASSLVFEQYF.

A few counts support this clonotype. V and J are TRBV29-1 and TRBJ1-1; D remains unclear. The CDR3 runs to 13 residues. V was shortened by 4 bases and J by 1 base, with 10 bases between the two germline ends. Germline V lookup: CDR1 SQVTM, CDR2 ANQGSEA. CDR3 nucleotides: TGCAGCGTTGTGCGGAACGGGAACACTGAAGCTTTCTTT. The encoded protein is CSVVRNGNTEAFF.

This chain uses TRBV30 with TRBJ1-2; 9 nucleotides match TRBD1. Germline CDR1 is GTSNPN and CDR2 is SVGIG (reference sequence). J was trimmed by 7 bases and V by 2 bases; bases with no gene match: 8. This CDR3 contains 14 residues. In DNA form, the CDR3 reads TGTGCCTGGAGTTCGGGACAGGGATTATTTGGCTACACCTTC. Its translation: CAWSSGQGLFGYTF.

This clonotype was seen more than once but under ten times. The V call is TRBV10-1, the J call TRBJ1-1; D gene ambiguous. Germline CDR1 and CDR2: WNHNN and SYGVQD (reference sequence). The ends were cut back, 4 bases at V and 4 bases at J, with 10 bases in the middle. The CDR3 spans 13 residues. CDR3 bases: TGCGCCAGCAGTGCCGGGCGGGGCACTGAAGCTTTCTTT. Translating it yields CASSAGRGTEAFF.

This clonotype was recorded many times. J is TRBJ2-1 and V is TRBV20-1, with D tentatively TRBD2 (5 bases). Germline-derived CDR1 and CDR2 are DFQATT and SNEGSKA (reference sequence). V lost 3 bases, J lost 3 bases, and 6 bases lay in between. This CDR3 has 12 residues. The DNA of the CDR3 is TGCAGTGCTAGCGGGGACTACAATGAGCAGTTCTTC. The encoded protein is CSASGDYNEQFF.